The 18 T cell receptor beta chains given below trace back to one sample, sequenced in a study of T cell responses to AZD1222 COVID-19 vaccine. Sequenced by immunoSEQ multiplex PCR; TCRdb stores in-frame clones only, minus some. The repertoire holds about 180,000 clones, with 80% to 95% as singletons. The starting material was peripheral blood, obtained 28 days after the second AZD1222 dose. Every receptor here comes from an adult who received the AZD1222 COVID-19 vaccine.

The genes are TRBV5-6 and TRBJ2-5; D possibly corresponds to TRBD2 (5 bases). With 4 bases removed from V and 5 bases from J, the gap between germline ends came to 18 bases. Germline V gene lookup returns CDR1 SGHDT and CDR2 YYEEEE. The CDR3 loop spans 15 amino acids. The CDR3 sequence: CASSPGGGFGETQYF. The CDR3 nucleotides are TGTGCCAGCAGCCCAGGCGGCGGGTTCGGGGAGACCCAGTACTTC.

The chain combines TRBV24-1 with TRBJ1-1; 10 bases are shared with TRBD1. V was pared by 10 bases and J by 5 bases, with 12 bases of the junction left unmatched. The CDR3 has 15 amino acids. Germline V CDR1 and CDR2: KGHDR, SFDVKD. In DNA, the CDR3 is TGTGCCACAACTTCGGGGAGGGACAGGGGTACTGAAGCTTTCTTT. Translated, it gives CATTSGRDRGTEAFF.

DNA of the CDR3: TGTGCCAGCAGCCCCCGGACCTCAGAATATACGCAGTATTTT. Protein: CASSPRTSEYTQYF. The genes are TRBV7-9 and TRBJ2-3; D gene ambiguous. Germline-derived CDR1 and CDR2 are SEHNR and FQNEAQ (reference sequence). The CDR3 is made up of 14 amino acids. V lost 5 bases and J 7 bases, leaving 16 bases between the germline ends.

The V call is TRBV3-1 (or the pseudogene TRBV3-2), the J call TRBJ1-2, with D perhaps matching TRBD1 (6 bases). CDR1 and CDR2 from the germline V gene are LGHDT and YNNKEL (reference sequence). There are 15 residues in the CDR3. V lost 3 bases and J lost 8, with 19 bases in between. The CDR3 bases are TGTGCCAGCAGCCACCTCGTAACAGGGACTGGGGGCTACACCTTC. Its protein product is CASSHLVTGTGGYTF.

This rearrangement joins TRBV12-3 or TRBV12-4 to TRBJ2-2; D remains ambiguous. This CDR3 spans 12 amino acids. V shed 6 bases and J shed 6 bases, with 8 bases lying between them. Written as DNA, the CDR3 is TGTGCCAGCAGCCCTTCGTCCGGGGAGCTGTTTTTT. Amino acids: CASSPSSGELFF.

This rearrangement joins TRBV11-2 to TRBJ1-6; 9 bases align to TRBD1. Unmatched junction bases numbered 4, after V lost 0 bases and J lost 10 bases. CDR3 length equals 15 residues. Germline V gene lookup returns CDR1 SGHAT and CDR2 FQNNGV. The CDR3 here is CASSLDTGGGSPLHF. The CDR3, as DNA: TGTGCCAGCAGCTTAGATACAGGGGGCGGATCACCCCTCCACTTT.

This chain uses TRBV19 with TRBJ1-4, with TRBD1 as a possible D gene (6 bases). The germline V gene has CDR1 LNHDA and CDR2 SQIVND (reference sequence). The CDR3 spans 15 residues. Trimming cost V 5 bases and J 3 bases, with 13 bases left between them. The CDR3 DNA follows: TGTGCCAGTAGTGTTACGACAGGACCTAATGAAAAACTGTTTTTT. This encodes CASSVTTGPNEKLFF.

The chain is built from TRBV5-4 and TRBJ1-3; D remains unclear. The germline V gene has CDR1 SGHNT and CDR2 YYREEE (reference sequence). The CDR3 totals 15 residues. V lost 0 bases to trimming and J lost 0 bases, with 7 bases between them. Here the CDR3 reads CASSLGLSSGNTIYF. The CDR3, as DNA: TGTGCCAGCAGCTTGGGACTGTCCTCTGGAAACACCATATATTTT.

The chain links TRBV5-5 to TRBJ2-5; D not resolved. This CDR3 region has 11 residues. Trimming pared 3 bases from V and 5 bases from J, leaving 5 bases between. CDR1 is SGHKS and CDR2 is YYEKEE in the germline V gene (reference sequence). Here the CDR3 reads CASSSVETQYF. CDR3 DNA: TGTGCCAGCAGCTCAGTGGAGACCCAGTACTTC.

The genes are TRBV28 and TRBJ2-5, with 9 bases that match TRBD1. The CDR3 consists of 15 residues. Trimming cost V 4 bases and J 3 bases; bases outside gene matches: 6. The germline gives CDR1 MDHEN, CDR2 SYDVKM. The CDR3 bases are TGTGCCAGCAGTTCACCCGGGACAGGGAAAGAGACCCAGTACTTC. Encoded protein: CASSSPGTGKETQYF.

This clone was seen a single time. This chain connects TRBV6-4 to TRBJ2-1, with 8 bases identical to TRBD2. Germline values: CDR1 MRHNA, CDR2 SNTAGT. V shed 6 bases and J 8 bases; nucleotides not matched to a gene: 12. There are 15 residues in the CDR3. CDR3 residues: CASRVGAGAFDEQFF. As DNA, the CDR3 is TGTGCCAGCAGAGTAGGAGCGGGAGCTTTCGATGAGCAGTTCTTC.

This chain joins TRBV7-9 and TRBJ1-6; D is possibly TRBD1 (5 bases). CDR1 is SEHNR and CDR2 is FQNEAQ in the germline V gene (reference sequence). This CDR3 contains 16 residues. Trimming took 6 bases from V and 5 from J, leaving 17 bases between them. CDR3: CASRHEGIGNNSPLHF. The CDR3 nucleotides are TGTGCCAGCAGACACGAGGGGATAGGAAATAATTCACCCCTCCACTTT.

V is TRBV7-3 and J is TRBJ2-2, with D possibly matching TRBD1 (6 bases). The germline V gene has CDR1 SGHTA and CDR2 FQGTGA. The CDR3 is 15 residues long. The V end lost 4 bases, the J end lost 4 bases, and 13 bases lay between the germline ends. CDR3 coding DNA: TGTGCCAGCAGCTCCCAGGGGCTGGGCACCGGGGAGCTGTTTTTT. Encoded protein: CASSSQGLGTGELFF.

The chain employs TRBV7-8 and TRBJ2-1; TRBD1 might be the D (6 bases). The CDR3 extends over 16 amino acids. The germline V gene encodes CDR1 SGHVS and CDR2 FQNEAQ. Trimming pared 4 bases from V and 0 bases from J, leaving 13 bases between. The CDR3 nucleotides read TGTGCCAGCAGCTCGCGAGGGGGAATCTCCTACAATGAGCAGTTCTTC. Its protein product is CASSSRGGISYNEQFF. Full variable domain (remainder filled in from reference TRBV7-8 and TRBJ2-1): GAGVSQSPRYKVAKRGQDVALRCDPISGHVSLFWYQQALGQGPEFLTYFQNEAQLDKSGLPSDRFFAERPEGSVSTLKIQRTQQEDSAVYLCASSSRGGISYNEQFFGPGTRLTVL.

V is TRBV18 and J is TRBJ2-7; 8 nucleotides match TRBD2. CDR3 size: 14 residues. The ends lost 5 bases at V and 6 bases at J; junction bases unmatched: 9. Germline lookup yields CDR1 KGHSH and CDR2 LQKENI. CDR3 coding DNA: TGTGCCAGCTCAGAGCTAGCGGGCATGGCCGAGCAGTACTTC. The encoded protein is CASSELAGMAEQYF.

The chain recombines TRBV7-6 with TRBJ2-4; D perhaps matches TRBD2 (5 bases). Germline V gene sequence: CDR1 SGHVS, CDR2 FNYEAQ. V shed 3 bases and J shed 0 bases, with 15 bases lying between them. CDR3 length: 17 amino acids. The CDR3 nucleotides are TGTGCCAGCAGCTTCCTAAGCGGCGACCTAGCCAAAAACATTCAGTACTTC. Its translation: CASSFLSGDLAKNIQYF.

This clone was seen a few times. The chain is built from TRBV5-4 and TRBJ2-5; the D gene could be TRBD1 or TRBD2 (5 bases each). Per germline, CDR1 SGHNT and CDR2 YYREEE (reference sequence). V lost 2 bases and J lost 5, with 10 bases in between. CDR3 length equals 13 residues. This CDR3 is CASSLPGRETQYF. As DNA, the CDR3 is TGTGCCAGCAGCTTACCGGGGCGGGAGACCCAGTACTTC.

The genes are TRBV19 and TRBJ1-2; D is undetermined. This CDR3 is built from 15 residues. V dropped 5 bases and J dropped 4 bases, with 17 bases sitting between them. Germline V lookup: CDR1 LNHDA, CDR2 SQIVND (reference sequence). This CDR3 is CASSLSPRASYGYTF. CDR3 DNA: TGTGCCAGTAGTCTATCTCCTAGGGCAAGCTATGGCTACACCTTC.